The clone carrying this T cell receptor beta chain was found a few times. The antigen is unknown. Construction of the TCRbeta library involved unique molecular identifiers. TCRdb reprocessed the PCR reads with MiXCR, giving one entry per CDR3 protein. The sample has 700,000 to 950,000 distinct CDR3 sequences, roughly 16% seen once. V dropped 3 bases and J dropped 0; count of bases not matched to a gene: 6. Germline lookup yields CDR1 DFQATT and CDR2 SNEGSKA (reference sequence). CDR3 length: 15 amino acids. This specimen comes from a study of T-cell reconstitution after alpha-beta-depleted transplantation in children. Study outcomes and limitations: It was reported that alpha-beta T cells came from several hundred expanded graft clones (about two months after transplant). When one year had passed after transplant, most T-cell counts and diversity came from newly produced T cells. For some patients, TCRbeta diversity was high at day 60 because of recipient T cells and thymic progenitors that survived.

The TCR comes from a male patient under 18 who had a stem cell transplant for acute lymphoblastic leukemia, so the T cells may come from the graft donor. The chain is built from TRBV20-1 and TRBJ2-3; 7 bases align to TRBD2. The sequences come from PBMCs, mostly from graft donor cells, collected 360 days after TCRalphabeta/CD19-depleted stem cell transplant. The CDR3 sequence: CSASGRTSSTDTQYF. CDR3 in DNA: TGCAGTGCTAGCGGGAGGACCTCTAGCACAGATACGCAGTATTTT.